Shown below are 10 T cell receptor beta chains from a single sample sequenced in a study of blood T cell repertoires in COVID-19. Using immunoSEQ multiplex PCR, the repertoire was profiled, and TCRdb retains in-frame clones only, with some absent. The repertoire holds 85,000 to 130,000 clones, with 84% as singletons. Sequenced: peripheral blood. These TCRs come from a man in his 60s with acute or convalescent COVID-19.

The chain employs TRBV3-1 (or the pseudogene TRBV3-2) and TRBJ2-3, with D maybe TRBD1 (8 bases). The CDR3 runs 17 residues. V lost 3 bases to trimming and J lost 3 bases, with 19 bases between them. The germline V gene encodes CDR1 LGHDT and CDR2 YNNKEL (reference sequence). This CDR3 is CASSHIWTGTITDTQYF. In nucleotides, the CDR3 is TGTGCCAGCAGCCATATTTGGACAGGGACTATTACAGATACGCAGTATTTT.

The DNA of the CDR3 is TGTGCCAGCAGCTTACCCCCTATCCGGGTCGGGGAGCTGTTTTTT. Amino acids: CASSLPPIRVGELFF. The chain carries TRBV11-3 and TRBJ2-2; D call uncertain. Deletions cut 2 bases from V and 7 bases from J, with 14 bases between. This CDR3 is built from 15 residues. CDR1 SGHNT and CDR2 YENEEA come from the germline V gene.

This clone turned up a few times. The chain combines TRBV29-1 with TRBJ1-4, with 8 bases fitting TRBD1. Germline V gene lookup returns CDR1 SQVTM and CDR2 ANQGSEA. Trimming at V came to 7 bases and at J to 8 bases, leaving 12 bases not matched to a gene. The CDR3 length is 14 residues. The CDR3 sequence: CSATDTGGGEKLFF. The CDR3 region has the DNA TGCAGCGCAACAGACACAGGGGGAGGCGAAAAACTGTTTTTT.

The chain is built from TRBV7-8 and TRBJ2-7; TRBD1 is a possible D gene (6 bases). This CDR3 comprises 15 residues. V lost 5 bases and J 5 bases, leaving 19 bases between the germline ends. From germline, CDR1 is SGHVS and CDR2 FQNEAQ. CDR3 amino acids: CASSPVFGGAHEQYF. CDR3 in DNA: TGTGCCAGCAGCCCCGTGTTTGGGGGCGCCCACGAGCAGTACTTC.

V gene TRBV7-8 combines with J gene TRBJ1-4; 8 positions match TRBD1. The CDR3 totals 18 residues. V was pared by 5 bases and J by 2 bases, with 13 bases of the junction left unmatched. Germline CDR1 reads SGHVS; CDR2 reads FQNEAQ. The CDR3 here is CASSLRTGWMATNEKLFF. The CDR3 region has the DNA TGTGCCAGCAGCCTGCGGACAGGGTGGATGGCCACTAATGAAAAACTGTTTTTT.

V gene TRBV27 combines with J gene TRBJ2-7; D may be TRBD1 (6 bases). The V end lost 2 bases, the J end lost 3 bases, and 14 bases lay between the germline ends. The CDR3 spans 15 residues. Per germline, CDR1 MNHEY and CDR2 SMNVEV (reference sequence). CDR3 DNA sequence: TGTGCCAGCAGTTTAAAGGGGGTACGTGACTACGAGCAGTACTTC. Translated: CASSLKGVRDYEQYF.

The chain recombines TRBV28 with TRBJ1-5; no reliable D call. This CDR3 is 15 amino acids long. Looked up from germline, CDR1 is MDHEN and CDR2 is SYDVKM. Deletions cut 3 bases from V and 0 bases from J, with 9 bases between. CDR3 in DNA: TGTGCCAGCAGTTTCCGGGTCTATAGCAATCAGCCCCAGCATTTT. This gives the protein CASSFRVYSNQPQHF.

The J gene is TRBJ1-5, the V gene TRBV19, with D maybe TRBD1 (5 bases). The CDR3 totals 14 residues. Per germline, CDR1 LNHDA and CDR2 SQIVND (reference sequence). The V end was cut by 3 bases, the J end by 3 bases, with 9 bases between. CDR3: CASSIWGTNQPQHF. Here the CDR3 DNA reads TGTGCCAGTAGTATTTGGGGCACCAATCAGCCCCAGCATTTT.

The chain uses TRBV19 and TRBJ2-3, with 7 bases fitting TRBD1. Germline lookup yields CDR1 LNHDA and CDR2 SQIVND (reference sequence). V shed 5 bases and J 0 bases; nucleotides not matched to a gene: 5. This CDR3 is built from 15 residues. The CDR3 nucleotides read TGTGCCAGTAGTTCCTGGACAGGTAGCACAGATACGCAGTATTTT. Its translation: CASSSWTGSTDTQYF.

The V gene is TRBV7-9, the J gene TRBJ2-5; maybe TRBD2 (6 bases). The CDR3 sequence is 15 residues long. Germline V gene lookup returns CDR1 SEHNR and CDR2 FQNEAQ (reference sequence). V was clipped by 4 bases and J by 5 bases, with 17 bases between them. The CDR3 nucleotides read TGTGCCAGCAGCTCATACAGGCCCCGGGGGGAGACCCAGTACTTC. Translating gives CASSSYRPRGETQYF.